A single sample gave rise to the 14 T cell receptor beta chains below, sequenced in a study of T cells in localized non-small cell lung cancer. Using immunoSEQ multiplex PCR, the repertoire was profiled, and TCRdb retains in-frame clones only, with some absent. Among about 70,000 clones, roughly nine tenths were seen once, and the ten largest hold 21%. The material was peripheral blood, obtained before any cancer treatment. The receptors here all came from a male donor aged 60 or over with stage III squamous cell lung carcinoma.

The chain couples TRBV28 to TRBJ1-5, with D uncertain. There are 13 residues in the CDR3. V lost 5 bases and J 1 base, leaving 6 bases between the germline ends. Germline V CDR1 and CDR2: MDHEN, SYDVKM. The CDR3 sequence: CASSTQSNQPQHF. The CDR3 DNA reads TGTGCCAGCAGTACTCAGAGCAATCAGCCCCAGCATTTT.

The J gene is TRBJ1-1, the V gene TRBV11-2, with unresolved D. Per germline, CDR1 SGHAT and CDR2 FQNNGV. The CDR3 sequence is 13 residues long. The germline V and J ends were trimmed by 5 bases and 4 bases, with 11 bases remaining between them. In DNA form, the CDR3 reads TGTGCCAGCAGCGTAGGGCGGATCACTGAAGCTTTCTTT. This translates into CASSVGRITEAFF.

This chain uses TRBV5-1 with TRBJ1-1; 7 bases are a match to TRBD1. Trimming at V came to 2 bases and at J to 5 bases, leaving 6 bases not matched to a gene. Per germline, CDR1 SGHRS and CDR2 YFSETQ. This CDR3 is 14 amino acids long. The CDR3: CASSFNRGETEAFF. CDR3 nucleotides: TGCGCCAGCAGCTTTAACAGGGGCGAAACTGAAGCTTTCTTT. The full variable domain, completed using reference TRBV5-1 and TRBJ1-1, is KAGVTQTPRYLIKTRGQQVTLSCSPISGHRSVSWYQQTPGQGLQFLFEYFSETQRNKGNFPGRFSGRQFSNSRSEMNVSTLELGDSALYLCASSFNRGETEAFFGQGTRLTVV.

J is TRBJ2-4 and V is TRBV5-5; D is unresolved. CDR1 and CDR2 (germline): SGHKS, YYEKEE (reference sequence). The CDR3 extends over 13 amino acids. V lost 0 bases, J lost 6 bases, and 7 bases lay in between. The CDR3 DNA sequence: TGTGCCAGCAGCTTGGAGGCCGGAAACATTCAGTACTTC. Translated: CASSLEAGNIQYF.

The chain employs TRBV15 and TRBJ2-5; 9 positions match TRBD2. The CDR3 has 15 residues. V dropped 4 bases and J dropped 5; count of bases not matched to a gene: 8. Germline V gene lookup returns CDR1 LNHNV and CDR2 YYDKDF (reference sequence). This CDR3 is CATSKYGGGVETQYF. In DNA form, the CDR3 reads TGTGCCACCAGCAAGTACGGCGGGGGGGTGGAGACCCAGTACTTC.

The rearrangement links TRBV5-1 to TRBJ2-2, with a possible D match to TRBD1 (5 bases). CDR3 length equals 14 residues. The ends were cut back, 4 bases at V and 2 bases at J, with 9 bases in the middle. The V gene's germline CDR1 is SGHRS and CDR2 YFSETQ. CDR3 protein: CASSKQGNTGELFF. The CDR3, as DNA: TGCGCCAGCAGCAAGCAGGGAAACACCGGGGAGCTGTTTTTT.

The chain links TRBV2 to TRBJ1-4; D uncertain. This CDR3 comprises 13 residues. Trimming removed 4 bases from V and 12 bases from J, with 15 bases in between. Looked up from germline, CDR1 is SNHLY and CDR2 is FYNNEI. CDR3 sequence reads: CASSVTLNEELFF. DNA of the CDR3: TGTGCCAGCAGTGTAACACTGAATGAGGAACTGTTTTTT.

The rearrangement uses TRBV19 and TRBJ2-4, with D possibly being TRBD1 (6 bases). Germline V gives CDR1 LNHDA, CDR2 SQIVND (reference sequence). The CDR3 length is 15 residues. Trimming pared 6 bases from V and 0 bases from J, leaving 12 bases between. The CDR3 spells CASSLGGEAKNIQYF. The CDR3 bases are TGTGCCAGTAGCCTAGGGGGAGAAGCCAAAAACATTCAGTACTTC.

This chain joins TRBV7-9 and TRBJ2-3; 11 bases match TRBD2. The CDR3 totals 16 residues. J gave up 4 bases and V 0 bases, and 3 bases lay outside the gene matches. Germline lookup yields CDR1 SEHNR and CDR2 FQNEAQ (reference sequence). The CDR3 DNA follows: TGTGCCAGCAGCTTAGCTAGCGGGGGGGCCTCAGATACGCAGTATTTT. Translating gives CASSLASGGASDTQYF.

The chain employs TRBV4-3 and TRBJ1-4; the D gene is possibly TRBD1 (5 bases). Trimming removed 5 bases from V and 5 bases from J, with 15 bases in between. The CDR3 is made up of 15 amino acids. Germline CDR1 and CDR2: LGHNA and YSLEER. The CDR3 protein is CASSAGTLVNEKLFF. Written as DNA, the CDR3 is TGCGCCAGCAGCGCGGGGACCCTGGTAAATGAAAAACTGTTTTTT.

In its sample, this clone was seen once. V usage is TRBV28 and J usage is TRBJ1-3; 10 bases map to TRBD1. This CDR3 spans 16 amino acids. Looked up from germline, CDR1 is MDHEN and CDR2 is SYDVKM. Trimming cost V 4 bases and J 8 bases; bases outside gene matches: 11. The CDR3 here is CASSSLRGQGIDTIYF. The CDR3 DNA is TGTGCCAGCAGTTCCCTTCGGGGACAGGGGATCGACACCATATATTTT.

This clone was recorded once. The rearrangement joins TRBV18 to TRBJ1-6; D remains unclear. Trimming cost V 3 bases and J 10 bases, with 16 bases left between them. Germline lookup yields CDR1 KGHSH and CDR2 LQKENI. The CDR3 has 15 residues. CDR3 loop: CASSPPGGVGSPLHF. The DNA of the CDR3 is TGTGCCAGCTCACCTCCGGGTGGGGTAGGATCACCCCTCCACTTT.

The genes are TRBV4-2 and TRBJ2-6; D is perhaps TRBD2 (6 bases). V was cut by 4 bases and J by 1 base, with 14 bases left in between. The germline gives CDR1 LGHNA, CDR2 YNFKEQ. The CDR3 contains 17 residues. The CDR3 is CASSPLWEASGANVLTF. The CDR3 coding sequence is TGTGCCAGCAGCCCCCTGTGGGAGGCGTCTGGGGCCAACGTCCTGACTTTC.

The chain joins TRBV7-8 to TRBJ2-1, with D tentatively TRBD2 (6 bases). CDR3 length: 14 residues. From germline, CDR1 is SGHVS and CDR2 FQNEAQ. Trimming removed 3 bases from V and 7 bases from J, with 13 bases in between. The CDR3 sequence is CASSLGLGGNEQFF. The CDR3 DNA follows: TGTGCCAGCAGCTTGGGTCTTGGGGGGAATGAGCAGTTCTTC. Looking up the rest from reference TRBV7-8 and TRBJ2-1 gives the full variable domain: GAGVSQSPRYKVAKRGQDVALRCDPISGHVSLFWYQQALGQGPEFLTYFQNEAQLDKSGLPSDRFFAERPEGSVSTLKIQRTQQEDSAVYLCASSLGLGGNEQFFGPGTRLTVL.